Listed here are 20 T cell receptor beta chains from one sample, sequenced in a study of OX40 agonist ivuxolimab in advanced cancers. The library was produced with the immunoSEQ multiplex PCR assay. Entries here come from immuneACCESS through TCRdb and include only in-frame sequences with V and J called. Some clones fail to appear in such tables; in the studies checked, an unresolved V gene covers under half of the shortfall, and the cause of the remainder is unknown. The table for this sample lists 76,000 or so clones; 70% to 90% of them were counted only once. The top ten hold approximately 5.1% of the sample. The sample was CD4+ or CD8+ T cells sorted from blood, taken in a trial of the OX40 agonist ivuxolimab. These receptors came from an adult with an advanced solid tumor such as melanoma, head and neck, liver or kidney cancer.

The rearrangement uses TRBV6-6 and TRBJ2-7, with no clear D. The CDR3 consists of 14 residues. V lost 8 bases and J lost 1, with 15 bases in between. Germline lookup yields CDR1 MNHNY and CDR2 SVGAGI (reference sequence). CDR3 nucleotides: TGTGCCAGCTCCGAGAGAGCCGCTTCCTACGAGCAGTACTTC. It is translated as CASSERAASYEQYF.

The rearrangement links TRBV5-8 to TRBJ2-1; 10 bases are a match to TRBD2. There are 16 residues in the CDR3. The V and J ends lost 3 bases and 5 bases, in that order; junction bases with no gene match: 8. Germline V gene data show CDR1 as SGHTS and CDR2 as YDEGEE. The CDR3 DNA follows: TGTGCCAGCAGCTGGCCCGGGACTAGCGTGCACAATGAGCAGTTCTTC. Its protein is CASSWPGTSVHNEQFF.

This chain joins TRBV19 and TRBJ2-2; 8 bases fit TRBD1. CDR3 length equals 17 residues. After removal of 9 bases from V and 1 base from J, the junction contained 13 bases not matched to a gene. Germline values: CDR1 LNHDA, CDR2 SQIVND (reference sequence). The CDR3 reads CARTHARGPQNTGELFF. The CDR3, as DNA: TGTGCCAGAACACACGCCAGGGGGCCGCAGAACACCGGGGAGCTGTTTTTT.

V gene TRBV27 combines with J gene TRBJ2-3, with 7 bases identical to TRBD1. Germline V gene data show CDR1 as MNHEY and CDR2 as SMNVEV (reference sequence). With V trimmed by 3 bases and J by 1 base, 1 base remained unmatched. The CDR3 has 14 amino acids. In DNA form, the CDR3 reads TGTGCCAGCAGTTTTGACAGGGGCACAGATACGCAGTATTTT. The encoded protein is CASSFDRGTDTQYF.

The chain links TRBV6-5 to TRBJ1-4; the D is unclear. Germline CDR1 and CDR2: MNHEY and SVGAGI. Trimming shortened V by 9 bases and J by 3 bases, and 11 bases separated the two germline ends. The CDR3 extends over 13 amino acids. The CDR3 loop is CASAEVANEKLFF. CDR3 nucleotide sequence: TGTGCCAGTGCGGAGGTCGCTAATGAAAAACTGTTTTTT.

The CDR3 bases are TGTGCCAGCAGACCCTTAGCGGGGGGGACAGATACGCAGTATTTT. Residues: CASRPLAGGTDTQYF. The rearrangement uses TRBV6-4 and TRBJ2-3, with 11 bases that match TRBD2. After removal of 6 bases from V and 3 bases from J, the junction contained 5 bases not matched to a gene. The V gene's germline CDR1 is MRHNA and CDR2 SNTAGT. CDR3 length: 15 amino acids.

V and J are TRBV5-5 and TRBJ2-2; weak D call: TRBD1 (6 bases). Trimming left V 0 bases short and J 6 bases short, with 21 bases between. Germline CDR1 SGHKS, CDR2 YYEKEE (reference sequence). The CDR3 loop spans 18 amino acids. The CDR3 DNA reads as TGTGCCAGCAGCTTGGTATTGACAGGCCCAGCCCTTCCCGGGGAGCTGTTTTTT. Protein: CASSLVLTGPALPGELFF.

This chain joins TRBV27 and TRBJ2-7; TRBD2 is a possible D gene (5 bases). Deletions cut 4 bases from V and 6 bases from J, with 19 bases between. The CDR3 totals 15 residues. CDR1 is MNHEY, CDR2 SMNVEV, per germline (reference sequence). This chain's CDR3 is CASSSFGLEKLEQYF. CDR3 DNA sequence: TGTGCCAGCAGTTCCTTTGGACTCGAGAAACTCGAGCAGTACTTC.

V usage is TRBV27 and J usage is TRBJ2-7, with a possible D match to TRBD2 (5 bases). The CDR3 consists of 16 residues. The V end lost 1 base, the J end lost 3 bases, and 16 bases lay between the germline ends. Germline assignment: CDR1 MNHEY and CDR2 SMNVEV (reference sequence). The CDR3: CASSLFRPAGDYEQYF. DNA of the CDR3: TGTGCCAGCAGTTTATTTAGGCCAGCCGGGGACTACGAGCAGTACTTC.

Regarding this clone: One junction end disagrees with the germline gene, perhaps due to a read error. The chain has TRBV15 and TRBJ2-5; D is unresolved. This CDR3 spans 14 amino acids. Germline lookup yields CDR1 LNHNV and CDR2 YYDKDF (reference sequence). As DNA, the CDR3 is TGTGCCACCAGCACCCCCGACGAAGGAGAGACCCAGCACTTC. Protein: CATSTPDEGETQHF.

This chain links TRBV4-2 with TRBJ2-1; D remains ambiguous. V was pared by 4 bases and J by 5 bases, with 12 bases between. This CDR3 region has 14 residues. Germline-derived CDR1 and CDR2 are LGHNA and YNFKEQ. CDR3 protein: CASSLAPGDNEQFF. DNA of the CDR3: TGTGCCAGCAGCCTTGCCCCCGGCGACAATGAGCAGTTCTTC.

The chain joins TRBV6-1 to TRBJ2-7; unclear D gene. The V gene lost 5 bases and the J gene lost 6 bases, with 14 bases spanning the gap. CDR1 and CDR2 (germline): MNHNS, SASEGT. There are 13 residues in the CDR3. The CDR3: CASSRLGSGEQYF. In DNA form, the CDR3 reads TGTGCCAGCAGTCGTTTAGGTTCCGGCGAGCAGTACTTC.

This chain connects TRBV5-1 to TRBJ2-3; 8 bases fit TRBD1. The germline CDR1 and CDR2 sequences are SGHRS and YFSETQ. The trim removed 6 bases at V and 6 bases at J, leaving 12 bases unmatched. The CDR3 runs 15 residues. CDR3 in amino acids: CASKVQGALGDTQYF. CDR3 DNA sequence: TGCGCCAGCAAGGTCCAGGGGGCTTTGGGCGATACGCAGTATTTT.

The chain links TRBV15 to TRBJ1-2; D possibly corresponds to TRBD1 (5 bases). Trimming removed 3 bases at V and 4 bases at J, with 15 bases between. Germline V gene sequence: CDR1 LNHNV, CDR2 YYDKDF (reference sequence). This CDR3 is 15 amino acids long. The CDR3 DNA follows: TGTGCCACCAGCAGGTCCGGGACGGACATCTATGGCTACACCTTC. Residues: CATSRSGTDIYGYTF.

The chain joins TRBV7-6 to TRBJ1-2; D uncertain. Germline V CDR1 and CDR2: SGHVS, FNYEAQ. Trimming removed 5 bases at V and 4 bases at J, with 11 bases between. This CDR3 has 13 amino acids. The CDR3 coding sequence is TGTGCCAGCAGCGGCGACGGTGGCTATGGCTACACCTTC. Protein product: CASSGDGGYGYTF.

J is TRBJ1-2 and V is TRBV6-1; D is undetermined. Per the germline V gene, CDR1 is MNHNS and CDR2 is SASEGT. The CDR3 has 14 amino acids. Trimming took 2 bases from V and 4 from J, leaving 11 bases between them. The CDR3 nucleotides read TGTGCCAGCAGTGAACACGGGTTTGGCTATGGCTACACCTTC. This translates into CASSEHGFGYGYTF.

V usage is TRBV5-1 and J usage is TRBJ2-1; D unresolved. Trimming took 1 base from V and 6 from J, leaving 14 bases between them. Germline CDR1 is SGHRS and CDR2 is YFSETQ. The CDR3 is 15 residues long. The CDR3, as DNA: TGCGCCAGCAGCTTGCTGCCCGATTCGAGCAATGAGCAGTTCTTC. Its translation is CASSLLPDSSNEQFF.

The genes are TRBV6-5 and TRBJ2-5; 8 bases are a match to TRBD1. The closer fit of TRBJ2-7 to the DNA end suggests the J call may be wrong. Looked up from germline, CDR1 is MNHEY and CDR2 is SVGAGI. The CDR3 is 13 amino acids. CDR3 DNA sequence: TGTGCCAGCAGGCGGGGACAGGCCTACGAGCAGTACTTC. This gives the protein CASRRGQAYEQYF.

This clone was seen a few times. This sequence joins TRBV2 and TRBJ2-3; 11 nucleotides align to TRBD2. CDR3 length: 16 amino acids. The V gene's germline CDR1 is SNHLY and CDR2 FYNNEI. Trimming cost V 5 bases and J 4 bases; bases outside gene matches: 8. CDR3 loop: CASSNRLAGRADTQYF. CDR3 coding DNA: TGTGCCAGCAGTAATAGACTAGCGGGGAGAGCAGATACGCAGTATTTT.

The chain combines TRBV5-6 with TRBJ2-7; 8 bases map to TRBD1. Per germline, CDR1 SGHDT and CDR2 YYEEEE. V shed 0 bases and J 1 base; nucleotides not matched to a gene: 6. This CDR3 spans 16 amino acids. This chain's CDR3 is CASSLGSRTGSYEQYF. CDR3 nucleotides: TGTGCCAGCAGCTTGGGGAGTAGGACAGGGTCCTACGAGCAGTACTTC.